A selection of T cell receptor beta chains follows, all from one sample in a study of shared clonotypes between healthy human individuals. Only in-frame clones appear in the TCRdb table, and some are missing; sequencing was by immunoSEQ multiplex PCR. The sample contains 950,000 to 1,100,000 clones, 65% to 75% of which appear only once. Input material: memory CD4+ T cells sorted from blood. These receptors came from a man between 18 and 35 years old in good health. The CDR3 runs from the conserved cysteine through the conserved F or W. Fields, in order: clone size, J gene, V gene, D gene, CDR3 DNA, CDR3 protein. A D gene is named only where the DNA matches it firmly. Expanded clones get a size class; other rows say once, few or many, or leave the size out.

clone_size: NA
j_call: TRBJ2-2
v_call: TRBV6-6
d_call: NA
cdr3_nt: TGTGCCAGCAGCCTTCACACCGGGGAGCTGTTTTTT
cdr3_aa: CASSLHTGELFF

clone_size: few
j_call: TRBJ1-5
v_call: TRBV10-3
d_call: NA
cdr3_nt: TGTGCCATCAGTGAGGGCGGTCAGATAAATCAGCCCCAGCATTTT
cdr3_aa: CAISEGGQINQPQHF

clone_size: NA
j_call: TRBJ2-6
v_call: TRBV19
d_call: TRBD1
cdr3_nt: TGTGCCAGTACCATCGACAGGGCTGGGGCCAACGTCCTGACTTTC
cdr3_aa: CASTIDRAGANVLTF

clone_size: once
j_call: TRBJ2-7
v_call: TRBV7-3
d_call: NA
cdr3_nt: TGTGCCAGCAGCTTGATGGACGGCTCCTACGAGCAGTACTTC
cdr3_aa: CASSLMDGSYEQYF

clone_size: once
j_call: TRBJ1-4
v_call: TRBV2
d_call: NA
cdr3_nt: TGTGCCAGCGTGAGGAGGAGCTTTAATGAAAAACTGTTTTTT
cdr3_aa: CASVRRSFNEKLFF

clone_size: NA
j_call: TRBJ1-3
v_call: TRBV9
d_call: NA
cdr3_nt: TGTGCCAGCACCCGGGAAATTGGAAACACCATATATTTT
cdr3_aa: CASTREIGNTIYF

clone_size: once
j_call: TRBJ2-1
v_call: TRBV9
d_call: TRBD2
cdr3_nt: TGTGCCAGCAGCGTAGGTAGCGGGATACCTTACAATGAGCAGTTCTTC
cdr3_aa: CASSVGSGIPYNEQFF

clone_size: NA
j_call: TRBJ2-1
v_call: TRBV6-4
d_call: TRBD2
cdr3_nt: TGTGCCAGCAGTCGAGCGGGAGGGTACAATGAGCAGTTCTTC
cdr3_aa: CASSRAGGYNEQFF

clone_size: once
j_call: TRBJ2-1
v_call: TRBV29-1
d_call: TRBD2
cdr3_nt: TGCAGCGTTGCGCCCGGGACTAGCGGGATCAATGAGCAGTTCTTC
cdr3_aa: CSVAPGTSGINEQFF

clone_size: NA
j_call: TRBJ2-1
v_call: TRBV7-2
d_call: NA
cdr3_nt: TGTGCCAGCAGCTTAGGGCCCGGGAGCTATGAGCAGTTCTTC
cdr3_aa: CASSLGPGSYEQFF

clone_size: once
j_call: TRBJ2-7
v_call: TRBV30
d_call: TRBD1
cdr3_nt: TGTGCCTGGAGGTGGGGGACAGGACCCTACGAGCAGTACTTC
cdr3_aa: CAWRWGTGPYEQYF

clone_size: NA
j_call: TRBJ1-6
v_call: TRBV6-5
d_call: NA
cdr3_nt: TGTGCCAGTCGGGGAAGGGAAAATTCACCCCTCCACTTT
cdr3_aa: CASRGRENSPLHF

clone_size: NA
j_call: TRBJ1-5
v_call: TRBV19
d_call: NA
cdr3_nt: TGTGCCAGTAGTATGGGGGCGTATAGCAATCAGCCCCAGCATTTT
cdr3_aa: CASSMGAYSNQPQHF

clone_size: NA
j_call: TRBJ2-1
v_call: TRBV6-5
d_call: TRBD2
cdr3_nt: TGTGCCAGCGGGGTACTAGCGGGAACCAATGAGCAGTTCTTC
cdr3_aa: CASGVLAGTNEQFF

clone_size: NA
j_call: TRBJ2-1
v_call: TRBV19
d_call: NA
cdr3_nt: TGTGCCAGTAGTGGGACGGAGGGGTACAATGAGCAGTTCTTC
cdr3_aa: CASSGTEGYNEQFF

clone_size: few
j_call: TRBJ2-5
v_call: TRBV5-1
d_call: NA
cdr3_nt: TGCGCCAGCAGCCGGGGTGGGGCCCAAGAGACCCAGTACTTC
cdr3_aa: CASSRGGAQETQYF

clone_size: NA
j_call: TRBJ2-1
v_call: TRBV11-2
d_call: NA
cdr3_nt: TGTGCCAGCAGCTTAGTTGTCGGGCTAGAACCCAATGAGCAGTTCTTC
cdr3_aa: CASSLVVGLEPNEQFF

clone_size: few
j_call: TRBJ2-3
v_call: TRBV7-2
d_call: TRBD2
cdr3_nt: TGTGCCAGCAGCTTAGCGCTACTAGCGGGGGCGGGGGATACGCAGTATTTT
cdr3_aa: CASSLALLAGAGDTQYF

clone_size: NA
j_call: TRBJ1-3
v_call: TRBV19
d_call: TRBD1
cdr3_nt: TGTGCCAGTAGTATGGGGGACAGGCTCCTCTCTGGAAACACCATATATTTT
cdr3_aa: CASSMGDRLLSGNTIYF

clone_size: once
j_call: TRBJ1-1
v_call: TRBV5-1
d_call: NA
cdr3_nt: TGCGCCAGCAGCTTGACAAGGGACGGTAACACTGAAGCTTTCTTT
cdr3_aa: CASSLTRDGNTEAFF

clone_size: NA
j_call: TRBJ2-7
v_call: TRBV5-1
d_call: TRBD1
cdr3_nt: TGCGCCAGCAGCTCCTCTATGACAGGGGGCATCTACGAGCAGTACTTC
cdr3_aa: CASSSSMTGGIYEQYF

clone_size: NA
j_call: TRBJ2-5
v_call: TRBV2
d_call: NA
cdr3_nt: TGTGCCAGTCGGGCGGCAGAAGAGACCCAGTACTTC
cdr3_aa: CASRAAEETQYF

clone_size: few
j_call: TRBJ1-6
v_call: TRBV6-6
d_call: NA
cdr3_nt: TGTGCCAGCAGTTACCTTATTTCACCCCTCCACTTT
cdr3_aa: CASSYLISPLHF